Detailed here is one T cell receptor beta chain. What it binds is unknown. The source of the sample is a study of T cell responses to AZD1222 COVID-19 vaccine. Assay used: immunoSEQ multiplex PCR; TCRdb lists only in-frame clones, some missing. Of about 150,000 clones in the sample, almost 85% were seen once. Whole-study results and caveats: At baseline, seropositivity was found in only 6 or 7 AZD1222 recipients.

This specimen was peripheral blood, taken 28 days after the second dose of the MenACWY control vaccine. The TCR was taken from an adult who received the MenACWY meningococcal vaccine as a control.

CDR3 sequence (DNA): TGTGCCAGCAGTCCGACAGGGGGGGATTCACCCCTCCACTTT. This codes for CASSPTGGDSPLHF. V and J are TRBV25-1 and TRBJ1-6; 9 bases match TRBD1. CDR1 MGHDK and CDR2 SYGVNS come from the germline V gene. CDR3 length: 14 residues. V shed 5 bases, J shed 8 bases, and the junction held 4 bases outside the gene matches.